The sequence of this T cell receptor beta chain was determined in a study of T cells in tuberculosis. Study at large: IGRA-negative adolescents, IGRA-positive adolescents with latent tuberculosis and adults with active tuberculosis formed this South African cohort.

Remarks on this clone: Antigen: not known.

Measured with immunoSEQ multiplex PCR; TCRdb has only the in-frame clones, and not every one. Among 20,000 to 25,000 clones listed, less than 98% were seen once. This CDR3 region has 14 residues. Study-wide findings and caveats: Using the GMM-specific repertoire gave around 87% accuracy versus roughly 70% with motifs. Smaller distances to GMM-specific TCRs suggested their expansion in active tuberculosis. Selection depended on which cryopreserved specimens were available.

Sequencing was carried out using PBMCs. The gene calls are TRBV21-1 and TRBJ2-7; the table gives TRBD1 as D, unverified against the DNA. TRBV21-1 is marked as a pseudogene. The origin of this receptor is a donor aged 10-29 years with latent tuberculosis or without tuberculosis infection. The CDR3 protein is CASSKGTGGNEQYF. The CDR3 DNA is TGTGCCAGCAGCAAAGGAACAGGGGGAAACGAGCAGTACTTC.